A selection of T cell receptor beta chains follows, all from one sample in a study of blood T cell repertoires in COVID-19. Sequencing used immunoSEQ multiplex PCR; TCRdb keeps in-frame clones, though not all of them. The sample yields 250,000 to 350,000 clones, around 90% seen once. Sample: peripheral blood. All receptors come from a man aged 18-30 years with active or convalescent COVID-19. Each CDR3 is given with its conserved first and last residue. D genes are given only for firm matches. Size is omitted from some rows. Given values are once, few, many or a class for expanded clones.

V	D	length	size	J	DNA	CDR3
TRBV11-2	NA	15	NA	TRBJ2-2	TGTGCCAGCAGCTTAATTACAGCGAACACCGGGGAGCTGTTTTTT	CASSLITANTGELFF
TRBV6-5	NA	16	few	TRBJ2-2	TGTGCCAGCAGTTACGGGGGGAGGTATTTTACCGGGGAGCTGTTTTTT	CASSYGGRYFTGELFF
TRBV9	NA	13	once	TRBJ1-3	TGTGCCAGCAGCGTTGGACCGGGGGACACCATATATTTT	CASSVGPGDTIYF
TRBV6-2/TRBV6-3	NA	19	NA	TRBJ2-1	TGTGCCAGCAGTTACTCGTTTTTGGACAGAAAATTTTCCTACAATGAGCAGTTCTTC	CASSYSFLDRKFSYNEQFF
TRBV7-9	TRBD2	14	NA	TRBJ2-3	TGTGCCAGCAGGCTAGCGGGGAGCACAGATACGCAGTATTTT	CASRLAGSTDTQYF
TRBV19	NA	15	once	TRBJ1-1	TGTGCCAGTAGTCCCCGGACACACATGAACACTGAAGCTTTCTTT	CASSPRTHMNTEAFF
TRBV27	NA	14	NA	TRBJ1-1	TGTGCCAGCAAACTAGCAGGGAAGAACACTGAAGCTTTCTTT	CASKLAGKNTEAFF
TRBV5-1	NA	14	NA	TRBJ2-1	TGCGCCAGCAGCTTGGGACGGTCGGGCAATGAGCAGTTCTTC	CASSLGRSGNEQFF
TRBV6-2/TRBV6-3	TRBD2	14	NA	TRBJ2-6	TGTGCCAGCAGTGGGGGGGCTGGGGCCAACGTCCTGACTTTC	CASSGGAGANVLTF
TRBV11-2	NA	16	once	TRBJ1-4	TGTGCCAGCAGCTTAGCTTATCGGGCAACTAATGAAAAACTGTTTTTT	CASSLAYRATNEKLFF
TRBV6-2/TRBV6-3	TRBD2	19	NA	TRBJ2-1	TGTGCCAGCAGTTACACCGGGACTAGCGGGGGGATATCATACAATGAGCAGTTCTTC	CASSYTGTSGGISYNEQFF
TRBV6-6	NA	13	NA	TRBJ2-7	TGTGCCAGCAGTTTCGACAGGACTTACGAGCAGTACTTC	CASSFDRTYEQYF
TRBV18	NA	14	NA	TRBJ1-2	TGTGCCAGCTCACCCGGTCGGCAGGACTATGGCTACACCTTC	CASSPGRQDYGYTF
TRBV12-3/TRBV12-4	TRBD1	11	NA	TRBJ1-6	TGTGCCAGCAGAACAGGGGGGACCCTCCACTTT	CASRTGGTLHF
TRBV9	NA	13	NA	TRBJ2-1	TGTGCCAGCAGCGTAGCTACGGGTAATGAGCAGTTCTTC	CASSVATGNEQFF
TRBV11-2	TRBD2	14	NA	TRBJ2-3	TGTGCCAGCAGCTCCTTAGCGGGGGCGGATACGCAGTATTTT	CASSSLAGADTQYF
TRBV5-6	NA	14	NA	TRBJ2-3	TGTGCCAGCAGCTTGGCAGGGAGCACAGATACGCAGTATTTT	CASSLAGSTDTQYF
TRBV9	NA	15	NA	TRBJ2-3	TGTGCCAGCAGCGTAGTCGGAGGGCTCACAGATACGCAGTATTTT	CASSVVGGLTDTQYF
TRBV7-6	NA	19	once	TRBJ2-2	TGTGCCAGCAGCTTAGTCCCACCTGAGCAGCTAGCGCCCGGCGGGGAGCTGTTTTTT	CASSLVPPEQLAPGGELFF
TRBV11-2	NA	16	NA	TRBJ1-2	TGTGCCAGCAGCTTAGGCGCTAACGCCCCGATATATGGCTACACCTTC	CASSLGANAPIYGYTF
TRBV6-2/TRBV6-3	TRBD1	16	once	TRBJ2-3	TGTGCCAGCAGTTATTCCCGGACAGGGGGCACAGATACGCAGTATTTT	CASSYSRTGGTDTQYF
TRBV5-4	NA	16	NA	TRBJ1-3	TGTGCCAGCAGCTTGGTTCCAGGACAAACGGGAAACACCATATATTTT	CASSLVPGQTGNTIYF
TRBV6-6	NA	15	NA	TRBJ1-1	TGTGCCAGCAGTTACTCGTCGGGGGGGGGTACTGAAGCTTTCTTT	CASSYSSGGGTEAFF
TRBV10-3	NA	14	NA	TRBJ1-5	TGTGCCATCAGTGAGGGGAGCCTCAATCAGCCCCAGCATTTT	CAISEGSLNQPQHF
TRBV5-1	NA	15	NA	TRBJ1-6	TGCGCCAGCAGCTTGGGTCAAGGACTGGGCTCACCCCTCCACTTT	CASSLGQGLGSPLHF
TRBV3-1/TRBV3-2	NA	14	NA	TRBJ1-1	TGTGCCAGCAGCCAAGACGTACAATACACTGAAGCTTTCTTT	CASSQDVQYTEAFF
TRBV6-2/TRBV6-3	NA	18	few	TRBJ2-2	TGTGCCAGCAGTTACTTTCTTGGCAGGGAAACGAACACCGGGGAGCTGTTTTTT	CASSYFLGRETNTGELFF
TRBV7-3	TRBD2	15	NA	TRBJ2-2	TGTGCCAGCAGCCCTAGCGGGGAGAACACCGGGGAGCTGTTTTTT	CASSPSGENTGELFF
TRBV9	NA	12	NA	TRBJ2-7	TGTGCCAGCAGCCGCATCGATAGTGAGCAGTACTTC	CASSRIDSEQYF
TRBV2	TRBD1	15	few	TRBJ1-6	TGTGCCAGCAGTGATCGGCAGGGGGCGAATTCACCCCTCCACTTT	CASSDRQGANSPLHF
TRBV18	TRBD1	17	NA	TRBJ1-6	TGTGCCAGCTCACCAGGGACAGGGGAGAGTAGATTCGCACCCCTCCACTTT	CASSPGTGESRFAPLHF
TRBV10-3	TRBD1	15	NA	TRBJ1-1	TGTGCCATCGCGGGGGCAGGGGGCGAGGGCACTGAAGCTTTCTTT	CAIAGAGGEGTEAFF
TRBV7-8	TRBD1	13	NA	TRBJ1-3	TGTGCCAGCAGCTGGGGGGGACAGGACACCATATATTTT	CASSWGGQDTIYF
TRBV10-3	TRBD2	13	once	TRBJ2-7	TGTGCCATCAATAGCGGGGGGGACCACGAGCAGTACTTC	CAINSGGDHEQYF
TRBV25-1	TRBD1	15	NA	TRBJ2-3	TGTGCCAGCAGAGAAGGACAGGGTGCGTGGGGTACGCAGTATTTT	CASREGQGAWGTQYF
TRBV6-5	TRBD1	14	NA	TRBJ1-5	TGTGCCAGCAGTCGGAAGGGGGCGGCTCAGCCCCAGCATTTT	CASSRKGAAQPQHF
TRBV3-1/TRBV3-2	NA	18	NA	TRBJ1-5	TGTGCCAGCAGCCCCGGCCTCTTGGGTCTTCAGGTCGATCAGCCCCAGCATTTT	CASSPGLLGLQVDQPQHF
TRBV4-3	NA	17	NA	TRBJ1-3	TGCGCCAGCAGCCAAGTTTCGGGTAGTGACTCTGGAAACACCATATATTTT	CASSQVSGSDSGNTIYF
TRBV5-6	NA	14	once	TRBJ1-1	TGTGCCAGCAGCTCCCCGGGTTTGAACACTGAAGCTTTCTTT	CASSSPGLNTEAFF
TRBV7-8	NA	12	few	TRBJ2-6	TGTGCCAGCCTGGGGAGGCCCAACGTCCTGACTTTC	CASLGRPNVLTF
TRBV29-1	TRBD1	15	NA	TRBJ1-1	TGCAGCGGTTGGTGGGGACAGAGGCTGGACACTGAAGCTTTCTTT	CSGWWGQRLDTEAFF
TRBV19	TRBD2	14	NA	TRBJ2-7	TGTGCCAGTAGAACTAGCGGGGGGACGGACGAGCAGTACTTC	CASRTSGGTDEQYF
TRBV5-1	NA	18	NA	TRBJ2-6	TGCGCCAGCAGCCCGCGGACAGGACTACTCTCTGGGGCCAACGTCCTGACTTTC	CASSPRTGLLSGANVLTF
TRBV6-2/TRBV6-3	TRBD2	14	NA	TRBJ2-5	TGTGCCAGCAGTTACGGACTAGAGTCGGAGACCCAGTACTTC	CASSYGLESETQYF
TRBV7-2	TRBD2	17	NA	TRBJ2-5	TGTGCCAGCAGTTGGGTGGGGCGGGGGACCTTTAAAGAGACCCAGTACTTC	CASSWVGRGTFKETQYF
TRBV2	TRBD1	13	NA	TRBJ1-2	TGTGCCAGCAGGAACAGGACAGGGATCGGCTACACCTTC	CASRNRTGIGYTF
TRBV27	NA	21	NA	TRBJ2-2	TGTGCCAGCAGTCCACCCCCTCATCTTTGGAGGGGCCCTACTAACACCGGGGAGCTGTTTTTT	CASSPPPHLWRGPTNTGELFF
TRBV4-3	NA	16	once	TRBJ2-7	TGCGCCAGCAGCCAAGACCGAGGCGGGGTGTCCTACGAGCAGTACTTC	CASSQDRGGVSYEQYF